A selection of T cell receptor beta chains follows, all from one sample in a study of blood T cells in healthy people across ages. In TCRdb, the 5' RACE reads were re-called with MiXCR into one record per CDR3 protein. The table has under 1 million distinct CDR3 sequences, around 43% seen once; the top ten hold 15% to 25%. The sample taken for sequencing was blood. The receptors were sampled from a man aged 55 to 70 in good health. Both conserved end residues are part of each CDR3. D genes are given only for firm matches. Clone size is stated in some rows and not others, as once, few, many or a class when expanded.

TRBJ2-3,few,TRBV15,-,CATSSNGQGDTQYF,TGTGCCACCAGCAGTAATGGCCAGGGGGATACGCAGTATTTT
TRBJ2-7,-,TRBV2,-,CASSEDYEQYF,TGTGCCAGCAGTGAAGACTACGAGCAGTACTTC
TRBJ1-2,few,TRBV9,-,CASSVEDGYTF,TGTGCCAGCAGCGTAGAGGATGGCTACACCTTC
TRBJ2-7,-,TRBV7-2,-,CASSQHAKGANEQYF,TGTGCCAGCAGCCAACACGCAAAGGGAGCTAACGAGCAGTACTTC
TRBJ2-7,-,TRBV6-1,-,CASRTPVLYEQYF,TGTGCCAGCAGAACCCCCGTTCTCTACGAGCAGTACTTC
TRBJ1-2,-,TRBV10-3,TRBD1,CAISVKPGQLSPNYGYTF,TGTGCCATCAGTGTGAAACCGGGACAGTTAAGTCCTAACTATGGCTACACCTTC
TRBJ1-2,few,TRBV20-1,-,CSATTQGAVSPYGYTF,TGCAGTGCTACAACCCAGGGTGCCGTCTCCCCATATGGCTACACCTTC
TRBJ2-5,many,TRBV20-1,-,CSAGGGRETQYF,TGCAGTGCCGGAGGGGGTAGAGAGACCCAGTACTTC
TRBJ2-7,-,TRBV29-1,TRBD1,CSVSGRGHLSGYEQYF,TGCAGCGTTTCCGGCAGGGGGCACCTAAGCGGGTACGAGCAGTACTTC
TRBJ2-1,few,TRBV29-1,-,CSVGGMAGFYNEQFF,TGCAGCGTTGGAGGTATGGCGGGGTTCTACAATGAGCAGTTCTTC
TRBJ1-1,-,TRBV29-1,-,CSASGVGTEAFF,TGCAGCGCTTCGGGGGTGGGGACTGAAGCTTTCTTT
TRBJ2-7,-,TRBV13,TRBD2,CASSLNLAGEWYEQYF,TGTGCCAGCAGCTTAAACCTAGCGGGGGAATGGTACGAGCAGTACTTC
TRBJ2-2,once,TRBV6-1,-,CASSAGLPTGELFF,TGTGCCAGCAGTGCGGGACTTCCCACCGGGGAGCTGTTTTTT
TRBJ2-7,few,TRBV12-3/TRBV12-4,-,CASSLFSGSIGEQYF,TGTGCCAGCAGTTTATTTTCGGGGTCGATAGGCGAGCAGTACTTC
TRBJ2-5,-,TRBV11-2,TRBD1,CASSLDRDSLGGTQYF,TGTGCCAGCAGCTTAGACCGGGACAGCCTAGGCGGGACCCAGTACTTC
TRBJ2-5,-,TRBV5-1,-,CASSLVGGEETQYF,TGCGCCAGCAGCTTGGTTGGAGGGGAAGAGACCCAGTACTTC
TRBJ2-7,-,TRBV6-2/TRBV6-3,-,CASSNAGLLVEQYF,TGTGCCAGCAGTAACGCGGGACTTTTAGTCGAGCAGTACTTC
TRBJ2-7,few,TRBV28,TRBD1,CASSTDRVRYEQYF,TGTGCCAGCAGCACTGACAGGGTCCGCTACGAGCAGTACTTC
TRBJ2-7,-,TRBV3-1,TRBD2,CASSQAGSGDYEQYF,TGTGCCAGCAGCCAAGCAGGAAGCGGGGATTACGAGCAGTACTTC
TRBJ1-5,-,TRBV7-2,-,CASSPPGSGNQPQHF,TGTGCCAGCAGCCCCCCCGGGAGTGGCAATCAGCCCCAGCATTTT
TRBJ1-2,-,TRBV25-1,-,CASSAWEGGKAVNYGYTF,TGTGCCAGCAGTGCTTGGGAGGGTGGGAAGGCAGTCAACTATGGCTACACCTTC
TRBJ2-5,many,TRBV29-1,-,CSVEIHLVGQTQYF,TGCAGCGTTGAGATTCATTTGGTGGGTCAGACCCAGTACTTC
TRBJ2-1,many,TRBV29-1,-,CSVTGGNEQFF,TGCAGCGTTACTGGAGGAAATGAGCAGTTCTTC
TRBJ2-6,-,TRBV10-3,TRBD1,CAISGPGQGAAGANVLTF,TGTGCCATCAGTGGGCCGGGACAGGGGGCCGCTGGGGCCAACGTCCTGACTTTC
TRBJ1-5,-,TRBV7-9,-,CASSYDNQPQHF,TGTGCCAGCAGCTACGATAATCAGCCCCAGCATTTT
TRBJ2-4,-,TRBV7-9,TRBD1,CASSGTRGRAAKNIQYF,TGTGCCAGCAGCGGGACCAGGGGGCGAGCAGCCAAAAACATTCAGTACTTC
TRBJ2-3,few,TRBV6-2/TRBV6-3,-,CASTRGGPPQDTQYF,TGTGCCAGCACGAGGGGGGGTCCTCCCCAAGATACGCAGTATTTT
TRBJ1-1,-,TRBV10-3,-,CAISVEGQLNTEAFF,TGTGCCATCAGTGTCGAGGGGCAACTGAACACTGAAGCTTTCTTT
TRBJ2-3,many,TRBV7-2,TRBD2,CASSRGGAGTDTQYF,TGTGCCAGCAGCCGCGGGGGGGCGGGCACAGATACGCAGTATTTT
TRBJ2-1,few,TRBV7-2,-,CASSLVGSNEQFF,TGTGCCAGCAGCTTAGTGGGTAGTAATGAGCAGTTCTTC
TRBJ2-7,-,TRBV20-1,TRBD2,CSASGGGLAGAETYEQYF,TGCAGTGCTAGTGGGGGAGGACTAGCGGGGGCCGAAACCTACGAGCAGTACTTC
TRBJ2-7,-,TRBV7-2,TRBD1,CATSGQGSYEQYF,TGTGCCACATCGGGACAGGGTTCCTACGAGCAGTACTTC
TRBJ2-3,-,TRBV7-9,-,CASSITGTDTQYF,TGTGCCAGCAGCATAACTGGCACAGATACGCAGTATTTT
TRBJ2-1,-,TRBV7-3,TRBD2,CASSLEASGGARNEQFF,TGTGCCAGCAGCTTAGAAGCTAGCGGGGGGGCTAGGAATGAGCAGTTCTTC
TRBJ2-7,few,TRBV7-9,-,CASSSSRASSYEQYF,TGTGCCAGCAGCTCCAGTCGGGCCTCCTCCTACGAGCAGTACTTC
TRBJ2-3,-,TRBV5-8,TRBD1,CASSFGTGRFTDTQYF,TGTGCCAGCAGCTTTGGGACAGGGAGATTCACAGATACGCAGTATTTT
TRBJ2-4,-,TRBV27,TRBD2,CASSTAGGRDIQYF,TGTGCCAGCAGTACAGCGGGGGGGCGGGACATTCAGTACTTC
TRBJ2-6,few,TRBV27,-,CASSFLGATSGANVLTF,TGTGCCAGCAGTTTTCTTGGGGCCACCTCTGGGGCCAACGTCCTGACTTTC
TRBJ2-1,few,TRBV12-3/TRBV12-4,-,CASSSSQGNEQFF,TGTGCCAGCAGTTCCAGTCAGGGCAATGAGCAGTTCTTC
TRBJ2-1,-,TRBV6-2/TRBV6-3,TRBD2,CASSRTSGKGTYNEQFF,TGTGCCAGCAGTAGGACTAGCGGAAAAGGAACCTACAATGAGCAGTTCTTC
TRBJ1-6,-,TRBV6-6,-,CAGRTDSFNSPLHF,TGTGCCGGCAGAACCGACAGTTTTAATTCACCCCTCCACTTT
TRBJ1-1,-,TRBV12-3/TRBV12-4,TRBD1,CASITGGIGNTEAFF,TGTGCCAGCATAACAGGGGGCATTGGCAACACTGAAGCTTTCTTT
TRBJ2-3,-,TRBV15,-,CATSRENSSTDTQYF,TGTGCCACCAGCAGAGAGAACAGTAGCACAGATACGCAGTATTTT
TRBJ2-7,-,TRBV29-1,-,CSVARDLGYEQYF,TGCAGCGTTGCTCGGGATTTGGGCTACGAGCAGTACTTC
TRBJ1-5,-,TRBV15,TRBD1,CATSSRYGTDNQPQHF,TGTGCCACCAGCAGCCGTTATGGGACAGACAATCAGCCCCAGCATTTT
TRBJ2-7,-,TRBV27,TRBD1,CASGDRVREQYF,TGTGCCAGCGGCGACAGGGTGCGCGAGCAGTACTTC
TRBJ2-3,-,TRBV24-1,-,CATSELRVDTQYF,TGTGCCACCAGTGAACTAAGGGTAGATACGCAGTATTTT